The clone carrying this T cell receptor beta chain appeared many times. TCRdb reprocessed the 5' RACE reads with MiXCR, giving one entry per CDR3 protein. The profile shows about 240,000 distinct CDR3 sequences, 6.9% of them singletons. These data belong to a study of T cells after yellow fever vaccination. The CDR3 spans 15 residues. The V end was cut by 5 bases, the J end by 0 bases, with 10 bases between. From germline, CDR1 is SGHTA and CDR2 FQGTGA. The sequence was collected from a man younger than 40 who received the YFV17D yellow fever vaccine. The rearrangement joins TRBV7-3 to TRBJ2-2, with TRBD1 as a possible D gene (6 bases). The material sequenced was CD4+ T cells sorted from PBMCs, taken 15 days after the yellow fever booster vaccination. The CDR3 DNA is TGTGCCAGCAGCCCGGGACACACGAACACCGGGGAGCTGTTTTTT. It yields the protein CASSPGHTNTGELFF. The full variable domain, rest sourced from reference TRBV7-3 and TRBJ2-2, is GAGVSQTPSNKVTEKGKYVELRCDPISGHTALYWYRQSLGQGPEFLIYFQGTGAADDSGLPNDRFFAVRPEGSVSTLKIQRTERGDSAVYLCASSPGHTNTGELFFGEGSRLTVL.